The T cell receptor (delta chain) described here comes from a study of Vδ1+ human thymocytes. Sequences come from RNA converted to cDNA by reverse transcription. Multiplex PCR used pooled V-gene forward primers and a constant-region reverse primer to amplify CDR3s. TCRdb reanalyzed the multiplex PCR reads using CATT. There are over 45,000 delta-chain clones in the sample; about 14% occur only once, and about 0.4% lies in the top ten. V lost 0 bases to trimming and J lost 1 base, with 20 bases between them. Germline V gene lookup returns CDR1 GEAIGNYY and CDR2 EKD. The CDR3 is 18 residues long. After alphabeta T cell depletion, CD3+ Vdelta1+ Vdelta2- thymocytes were sorted. Study-level findings and limits: Highly polyclonal TRG and TRD repertoires with Gaussian CDR3 length distributions appeared in thymus. Around a fifth of thymic delta-chain sequences were Vdelta2, with few Vdelta3, unlike blood Vdelta1+ controls.

This clone appeared a few times. The antigen is not known. Specimen: Vdelta1+ gamma-delta thymocytes from the thymus. Subset here: FACS-sorted CD3+ TCRalphabeta- TCRVdelta1+ TCRVdelta2- thymocytes. V gene TRDV2 combines with J gene TRDJ1; D is possibly TRDD3 (6 bases). The clonotype originates from a girl less than two years old who had congenital heart surgery. This CDR3 reads CACDTVGDPLGLTDKLIF. The CDR3 DNA follows: TGTGCCTGTGACACCGTCGGGGATCCCCTCGGGCTCACCGATAAACTCATCTTT.